This record looks at one TCR beta chain sequence and its context. This CDR3 comprises 13 residues. CDR1 and CDR2 (germline): LNHDA, SQIVND (reference sequence). Trimming removed 6 bases from V and 3 bases from J, with 12 bases in between. This specimen comes from a study of blood T cell repertoires in COVID-19. Overall study context: Spain, Italy and the United States supplied samples that represented acute and convalescent COVID-19. PBMCs, B-cell-depleted T cells, or T cells provided the cDNA or gDNA that made up the material.

Using immunoSEQ multiplex PCR, the repertoire was profiled, and TCRdb retains in-frame clones only, with some absent. The sample lists more than 65,000 clones; 80% to 90% were seen once. This receptor was identified in a woman aged 45 to 65 with acute or convalescent COVID-19. The sample comprised peripheral blood. V gene TRBV19 combines with J gene TRBJ2-7; D is possibly TRBD2 (6 bases). CDR3 coding DNA: TGTGCCAGTAGATTAGCGGTGAACTACGAGCAGTACTTC. Protein: CASRLAVNYEQYF.